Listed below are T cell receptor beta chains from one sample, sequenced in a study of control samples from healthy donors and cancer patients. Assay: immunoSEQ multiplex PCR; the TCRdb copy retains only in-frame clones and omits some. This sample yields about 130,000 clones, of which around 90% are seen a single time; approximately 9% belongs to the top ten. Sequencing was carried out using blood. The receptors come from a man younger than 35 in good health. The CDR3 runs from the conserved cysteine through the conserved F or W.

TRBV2 CASRKQGQETQYF
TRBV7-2 CASSLADSPYTEAFF
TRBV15 CATSRDGVGENTIYF
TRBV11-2 CASSRNPSRGSGNTIYF
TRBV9 CASSPLGQEYGYTF
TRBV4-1 CASSQGQGDSYGYTF
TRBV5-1 CASSSTGYGYTF
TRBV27 CASSPSSGRPQHF
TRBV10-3 CAIRARNTEAFF
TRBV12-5 CASGLGFMGRFNEKLFF
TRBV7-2 CASRPQGLDIQYF